The next 21 T cell receptor beta chains were all read from a single sample in a study of blood T cells in healthy people across ages. For the second PCR, which ran for roughly 7 to 11 cycles, a sample-barcoded 5' primer and a J-beta primer mix were used. TCRdb re-derived calls from the 5' RACE reads in MiXCR, one entry per CDR3 protein. The sample includes approximately 900,000 distinct CDR3 sequences, roughly 43% of them seen just once. The sample taken for sequencing was blood. The receptor source for this set is a man aged 30 to 45 in good health.

The genes are TRBV9 and TRBJ2-1; 12 bases line up with TRBD2. The J segment lost 4 bases and the V segment lost 0 bases, leaving 5 bases of the junction unmatched. CDR3 length: 17 amino acids. Germline values: CDR1 SGDLS, CDR2 YYNGEE. CDR3: CASSVAASGGVYNEQFF. The CDR3 DNA reads as TGTGCCAGCAGCGTAGCGGCTAGCGGGGGGGTTTACAATGAGCAGTTCTTC.

The chain links TRBV7-2 to TRBJ2-1, with 8 bases lining up with TRBD2. The DNA end lines up better with TRBJ2-7; the J call may be wrong. This CDR3 comprises 16 residues. From germline, CDR1 is SGHTA and CDR2 FQGNSA. The CDR3 here is CASSLGAQRGYNEQYF. The CDR3 DNA follows: TGTGCCAGCAGCTTAGGTGCCCAGCGGGGGTACAATGAGCAGTACTTC.

This clonotype was counted between two and nine times. The rearrangement links TRBV12-3 or TRBV12-4 to TRBJ2-1; D tentatively reads TRBD1 or TRBD2 (5 bases each). The CDR3 has 15 residues. V lost 6 bases and J lost 3, with 15 bases in between. CDR3 loop: CASSPGTDLYNEQFF. The CDR3 coding sequence is TGTGCCAGCAGCCCCGGGACCGACCTCTACAATGAGCAGTTCTTC.

The gene calls are TRBV30 and TRBJ1-1; the D is unclear. The ends were cut back, 2 bases at V and 1 base at J, with 11 bases in the middle. This CDR3 comprises 14 residues. Germline V gene data show CDR1 as GTSNPN and CDR2 as SVGIG (reference sequence). CDR3 sequence: CAWSTPWANTEAFF. The DNA for the CDR3 is TGTGCCTGGAGTACCCCGTGGGCGAACACTGAAGCTTTCTTT. Full variable domain (missing parts from reference TRBV30 and TRBJ1-1): SQTIHQWPATLVQPVGSPLSLECTVEGTSNPNLYWYRQAAGRGLQLLFYSVGIGQISSEVPQNLSASRPQDRQFILSSKKLLLSDSGFYLCAWSTPWANTEAFFGQGTRLTVV.

This clonotype was picked up a small number of times. The gene calls are TRBV27 and TRBJ1-6; D may be TRBD1 (5 bases). Germline V gives CDR1 MNHEY, CDR2 SMNVEV (reference sequence). This CDR3 spans 14 amino acids. The V and J ends lost 2 bases and 10 bases respectively, with 12 bases between them. Here the CDR3 reads CASSLRRVYSPLHF. The CDR3 coding sequence is TGTGCCAGCAGTTTACGCAGGGTATACTCACCCCTCCACTTT.

This clonotype was seen a handful of times. The genes are TRBV27 and TRBJ2-7; 9 nucleotides match TRBD1. V trimming: 4 bases; J trimming: 6 bases; junction bases outside the gene matches: 10. CDR3 size: 15 residues. CDR1 and CDR2 (germline): MNHEY, SMNVEV (reference sequence). DNA of the CDR3: TGTGCCAGCAGTTCCGCCGGGACAGGGCAATCCGAGCAGTACTTC. It yields the protein CASSSAGTGQSEQYF.

The table lists this clonotype with a few counts. This sequence joins TRBV20-1 and TRBJ1-6; D is unclear. Germline loops: CDR1 DFQATT, CDR2 SNEGSKA (reference sequence). V was cut by 4 bases and J by 6 bases, with 13 bases left in between. The CDR3 length is 14 residues. The CDR3 nucleotides are TGCAGTGCTAAGGACCGCAGACCTAATTCACCCCTCCACTTT. Its protein product is CSAKDRRPNSPLHF.

The V call is TRBV13, the J call TRBJ2-7; D is undetermined. The germline V gene encodes CDR1 PRHDT and CDR2 FYEKMQ (reference sequence). This CDR3 is built from 14 residues. Trimming left V 0 bases short and J 2 bases short, with 8 bases between. The CDR3: CASSLGPVTYEQYF. CDR3 nucleotide sequence: TGTGCCAGCAGCTTAGGTCCCGTTACCTACGAGCAGTACTTC.

Comment on this clonotype: At one end the junction does not follow the germline gene, possibly because of a read error. V and J are TRBV6-2 or TRBV6-3 and TRBJ2-3; tentative D call: TRBD2 (6 bases). The CDR3 length is 14 residues. The V gene's germline CDR1 is MNHEY and CDR2 SVGEGT. CDR3 DNA sequence: TGTGCCAGCAGTTTTCCCGGGGGTCCAGATGCGCAGTATTTT. Amino acids: CASSFPGGPDAQYF.

The chain recombines TRBV7-9 with TRBJ2-7; 8 bases map to TRBD1. CDR1 and CDR2 from the germline V gene are SEHNR and FQNEAQ (reference sequence). V shed 5 bases and J 3 bases; nucleotides not matched to a gene: 12. This CDR3 is built from 16 residues. CDR3 protein: CASSLFRQGYGYEQYF. The CDR3 DNA reads as TGTGCCAGCAGCCTATTTCGACAGGGGTATGGCTACGAGCAGTACTTC.

The J gene is TRBJ1-1, the V gene TRBV28; tentatively, D is TRBD1 (6 bases). CDR3 length equals 15 residues. Trimming shortened V by 8 bases and J by 6 bases, and 22 bases separated the two germline ends. CDR1 is MDHEN and CDR2 is SYDVKM in the germline V gene. CDR3 sequence (DNA): TGTGCCAGCCGTCGGGACAAGGGCGGCTTCGCTGAAGCTTTCTTT. Its translation: CASRRDKGGFAEAFF.

The table lists this clonotype with a count of one. The junction differs from germline at one of its ends, possibly a read error. The chain employs TRBV7-2 and TRBJ1-1; D may be TRBD1 (6 bases). Germline values: CDR1 SGHTA, CDR2 FQGNSA. The CDR3 is made up of 14 amino acids. The CDR3 nucleotides read TGTGTCAGCATCCGGGAAAGGGGGAACGAAGAAGCTTTCTTT. Its translation is CVSIRERGNEEAFF.

This clonotype was detected a few times. The rearrangement uses TRBV11-2 and TRBJ1-4; the match to TRBD1 covers 8 bases. V was pared by 5 bases and J by 6 bases, with 8 bases of the junction left unmatched. The CDR3 length is 15 residues. Per the germline V gene, CDR1 is SGHAT and CDR2 is FQNNGV. For the CDR3, the DNA is TGTGCCAGCAGCAGACGACAGGGGAATGATGAAAAACTGTTTTTT. Protein: CASSRRQGNDEKLFF.

This clonotype was seen a single time. The rearrangement uses TRBV2 and TRBJ2-7; TRBD2 matches 12 bases. Germline lookup yields CDR1 SNHLY and CDR2 FYNNEI. Unmatched junction bases numbered 13, after V lost 6 bases and J lost 7 bases. This CDR3 contains 16 residues. Here the CDR3 DNA reads TGTGCCAGCAGCCAACTAGCGGGGGGACACGGAAATGAGCAGTACTTC. It specifies CASSQLAGGHGNEQYF. Complete variable domain (other parts from reference TRBV2 and TRBJ2-7): EPEVTQTPSHQVTQMGQEVILRCVPISNHLYFYWYRQILGQKVEFLVSFYNNEISEKSEIFDDQFSVERPDGSNFTLKIRSTKLEDSAMYFCASSQLAGGHGNEQYFGPGTRLTVT.

The rearrangement uses TRBV10-3 and TRBJ2-3; D is unclear. Germline V lookup: CDR1 ENHRY, CDR2 SYGVKD. The CDR3 has 15 amino acids. With 2 bases removed from V and 1 base from J, the gap between germline ends came to 10 bases. The CDR3 DNA reads TGTGCCATCAGTGAGGCCTACTCCGGCACAGATACGCAGTATTTT. It codes for CAISEAYSGTDTQYF.

The chain combines TRBV6-5 with TRBJ2-2; D is possibly TRBD1 (6 bases). Germline V CDR1 and CDR2: MNHEY, SVGAGI. V dropped 0 bases and J dropped 6 bases, with 14 bases sitting between them. The CDR3 has 16 residues. The CDR3 spells CASSYSPGTGSGELFF. DNA for the CDR3: TGTGCCAGCAGTTACTCGCCCGGAACAGGGTCCGGGGAGCTGTTTTTT.

The chain couples TRBV28 to TRBJ2-7; D unclear. V lost 4 bases to trimming and J lost 4 bases, with 8 bases between them. Germline V gene data show CDR1 as MDHEN and CDR2 as SYDVKM. CDR3 length: 12 residues. CDR3 in amino acids: CASSSIIYEQYF. The CDR3 nucleotides are TGTGCCAGCAGTTCCATCATATACGAGCAGTACTTC.

V is TRBV6-2 or TRBV6-3 and J is TRBJ2-3; 7 nucleotides agree with TRBD1. Trimming removed 4 bases from V and 2 bases from J; junction bases left unmatched: 6. Germline loops: CDR1 MNHEY, CDR2 SVGEGT. The length of the CDR3 is 15 residues. DNA for the CDR3: TGTGCCAGCAGTTTCGACAGGGTTAACACAGATACGCAGTATTTT. Translation: CASSFDRVNTDTQYF.

The chain employs TRBV11-1 and TRBJ2-1; TRBD1 matches 9 bases. Unmatched junction bases numbered 7, after V lost 4 bases and J lost 6 bases. Germline CDR1 and CDR2: SGHAT and FQDESV (reference sequence). The CDR3 runs to 15 residues. This CDR3 is CASSSLRDRVNEQFF. In DNA, the CDR3 is TGTGCCAGCAGCTCTTTACGGGACAGGGTCAATGAGCAGTTCTTC.

As regards this clonotype: The germline gene is not matched at one end of the junction; a read error may be the cause. The chain recombines TRBV4-3 with TRBJ2-5; D unclear. CDR3 length equals 14 residues. Germline-derived CDR1 and CDR2 are LGHNA and YSLEER. CDR3 region: CTSSQDPNRGTQYF. CDR3 DNA: TGCACCAGCAGCCAAGACCCCAATAGAGGGACCCAGTACTTC.

The chain recombines TRBV7-3 with TRBJ1-2, with no clear D. Germline CDR1 and CDR2: SGHTA and FQGTGA. The CDR3 loop spans 14 amino acids. Trimming removed 5 bases at V and 8 bases at J, with 18 bases between. The CDR3 reads CASSAGPAGQGYTF. The CDR3 bases are TGTGCCAGCAGCGCGGGTCCTGCCGGCCAGGGCTACACCTTC.